One and the same sample provided the 19 T cell receptor beta chains below, sequenced in a study of OX40 agonist ivuxolimab in advanced cancers. Clones were read by immunoSEQ multiplex PCR, and TCRdb kept only the in-frame ones, dropping some. The sample consists of 80,000 to 100,000 clones, about 90% of them appearing once. The sample here was CD4+ or CD8+ T cells sorted from blood, taken in a trial of the OX40 agonist ivuxolimab. All receptors derive from an adult with an advanced solid tumor such as melanoma, head and neck, liver or kidney cancer.

The gene calls are TRBV12-5 and TRBJ2-1; 7 bases agree with TRBD2. Germline CDR1 and CDR2: LGHNT and FRNRAP. The CDR3 is 15 amino acids. The junction had 5 bases not matched to a gene; V was cut back by 4 bases and J by 2 bases. CDR3 in DNA: TGTGCTAGTGGTTCGGGAGGACACCCCTACAATGAGCAGTTCTTC. This codes for CASGSGGHPYNEQFF.

This sequence joins TRBV4-3 and TRBJ2-3, with D hard to call. The CDR3 consists of 16 residues. Germline loops: CDR1 LGHNA, CDR2 YSLEER. Trimming left V 0 bases short and J 2 bases short, with 12 bases between. The CDR3 region is CASSQESETSTDTQYF. For the CDR3, the DNA is TGCGCCAGCAGCCAAGAGAGCGAGACCTCCACAGATACGCAGTATTTT.

The V call is TRBV6-4, the J call TRBJ2-7; D is perhaps TRBD1 or TRBD2 (6 bases each). V shed 4 bases and J shed 3 bases, with 13 bases lying between them. The CDR3 is 14 amino acids. Germline CDR1 MRHNA, CDR2 SNTAGT. The CDR3 nucleotides read TGTGCCAGCAGTGTCGAGGGGGGCGACTACGAGCAGTACTTC. This encodes CASSVEGGDYEQYF.

This chain connects TRBV11-1 to TRBJ2-1, with no clear D. Germline CDR1 SGHAT, CDR2 FQDESV (reference sequence). CDR3 size: 15 residues. V lost 3 bases to trimming and J lost 0 bases, with 9 bases between them. Here the CDR3 DNA reads TGTGCCAGCAGCTTGGCACCCCTCTCCTACAATGAGCAGTTCTTC. Protein sequence: CASSLAPLSYNEQFF. The full variable domain, rest sourced from reference TRBV11-1 and TRBJ2-1, is EAEVAQSPRYKITEKSQAVAFWCDPISGHATLYWYRQILGQGPELLVQFQDESVVDDSQLPKDRFSAERLKGVDSTLKIQPAELGDSAMYLCASSLAPLSYNEQFFGPGTRLTVL.

The rearrangement links TRBV7-9 to TRBJ2-3, with D hard to call. This CDR3 has 14 residues. The germline V gene has CDR1 SEHNR and CDR2 FQNEAQ (reference sequence). With 1 base removed from V and 6 bases from J, the gap between germline ends came to 11 bases. CDR3 residues: CASSLVGQRDTQYF. Written as DNA, the CDR3 is TGTGCCAGCAGCTTAGTCGGGCAGAGGGATACGCAGTATTTT.

The chain has TRBV11-2 and TRBJ2-7, with unresolved D. CDR1 is SGHAT, CDR2 FQNNGV, per germline. The V and J ends lost 6 bases and 2 bases respectively, with 11 bases between them. The CDR3 totals 13 residues. In DNA, the CDR3 is TGTGCCAGCAGTCCACCACCCACCTACGAGCAGTACTTC. It is translated as CASSPPPTYEQYF.

CDR3 bases: TGCGCCAGCAGCCAAGATGGGCCTAGCGGGAGCACAGATACGCAGTATTTT. Its protein product is CASSQDGPSGSTDTQYF. The J gene is TRBJ2-3, the V gene TRBV4-3; 8 bases fit TRBD2. Trimming cost V 0 bases and J 0 bases; bases outside gene matches: 5. Germline V lookup: CDR1 LGHNA, CDR2 YSLEER. The CDR3 consists of 17 residues.

This clone was seen only once. This sequence joins TRBV7-9 and TRBJ1-1, with D maybe TRBD1 (5 bases). Trimming took off 5 bases at V and 7 bases at J, with 23 bases between the two ends. This CDR3 spans 16 amino acids. Germline CDR1 reads SEHNR; CDR2 reads FQNEAQ (reference sequence). CDR3 sequence reads: CASSATGTGPLSEAFF. Here the CDR3 DNA reads TGTGCCAGCAGCGCAACCGGGACCGGGCCTTTGAGTGAAGCTTTCTTT.

In this sample, this clone turned up a few times. The chain uses TRBV7-3 and TRBJ2-3; 9 bases are a match to TRBD2. The germline gives CDR1 SGHTA, CDR2 FQGTGA. The CDR3 runs to 22 residues. V lost 1 base to trimming and J lost 0 bases; unmatched junction nucleotides: 20. This CDR3 reads CASSLRRARGLAGPYSTDTQYF. The CDR3 DNA reads TGTGCCAGCAGCTTAAGGAGAGCTCGGGGGCTAGCGGGGCCGTATAGCACAGATACGCAGTATTTT.

The V and J genes are TRBV7-2 and TRBJ2-2; no reliable D call. V lost 3 bases, J lost 6 bases, and 8 bases lay in between. This CDR3 is 13 amino acids long. Germline V gene sequence: CDR1 SGHTA, CDR2 FQGNSA. This CDR3 reads CASSFLSAGELFF. CDR3 bases: TGTGCCAGCAGCTTCTTGAGCGCCGGGGAGCTGTTTTTT.

The genes are TRBV5-1 and TRBJ2-6, with 7 positions matching TRBD1. Germline CDR1 is SGHRS and CDR2 is YFSETQ. The CDR3 contains 19 residues. V shed 4 bases, J shed 1 base, and the junction held 14 bases outside the gene matches. This CDR3 is CASSPGQWTPVSGANVLTF. DNA of the CDR3: TGCGCCAGCAGCCCGGGACAGTGGACCCCCGTTTCTGGGGCCAACGTCCTGACTTTC.

J is TRBJ1-2 and V is TRBV7-9; 8 nucleotides agree with TRBD1. V dropped 5 bases and J dropped 7; count of bases not matched to a gene: 12. CDR3 size: 15 residues. Germline CDR1 reads SEHNR; CDR2 reads FQNEAQ (reference sequence). CDR3 in DNA: TGTGCCAGCAGCGCGGACAGGGCCCCTTTTGGTGGCTACACCTTC. Its protein product is CASSADRAPFGGYTF.

The rearrangement links TRBV19 to TRBJ2-2, with D unclear. The V gene's germline CDR1 is LNHDA and CDR2 SQIVND (reference sequence). The CDR3 is 14 residues long. V was trimmed by 7 bases and J by 6 bases, leaving 15 bases between them. CDR3: CASTSSRLSGELFF. For the CDR3, the DNA is TGTGCCAGTACGTCCTCACGTCTCTCCGGGGAGCTGTTTTTT.

The chain has TRBV4-3 and TRBJ1-1; 9 nucleotides agree with TRBD1. V gave up 1 base and J gave up 2 bases; unmatched junction bases: 2. Germline values: CDR1 LGHNA, CDR2 YSLEER. This CDR3 spans 15 amino acids. For the CDR3, the DNA is TGCGCCAGCAGCCAAGTTACAGGGGGCAACACTGAAGCTTTCTTT. Protein sequence: CASSQVTGGNTEAFF.

V is TRBV11-3 and J is TRBJ2-7; unclear D gene. Trimming cost V 1 base and J 3 bases, with 19 bases left between them. The CDR3 runs to 17 residues. The germline CDR1 and CDR2 sequences are SGHNT and YENEEA. CDR3 region: CASSLVLGPTRFYEQYF. The CDR3 DNA follows: TGTGCCAGCAGCTTAGTTCTGGGCCCAACCAGGTTCTACGAGCAGTACTTC.

V is TRBV29-1 and J is TRBJ1-1; D gene unclear. The CDR3 length is 16 residues. Germline V lookup: CDR1 SQVTM, CDR2 ANQGSEA. The V end lost 3 bases, the J end lost 0 bases, and 17 bases lay between the germline ends. CDR3 region: CSVDFSGRFMNTEAFF. In nucleotides, the CDR3 is TGCAGCGTTGATTTTTCGGGCAGGTTCATGAACACTGAAGCTTTCTTT.

The chain uses TRBV5-4 and TRBJ2-1, with TRBD2 matching 7 bases. Germline trimming cut 0 bases from V and 3 bases from J; bases unmatched to any gene: 3. The length of the CDR3 is 15 residues. CDR1 SGHNT and CDR2 YYREEE come from the germline V gene (reference sequence). The CDR3 loop is CASSLGEGFYNEQFF. Here the CDR3 DNA reads TGTGCCAGCAGCTTGGGGGAGGGTTTCTACAATGAGCAGTTCTTC.

In this sample, this clone turned up a few times. The V and J genes are TRBV19 and TRBJ2-1; 9 bases fit TRBD1. This CDR3 has 14 amino acids. Germline V gene sequence: CDR1 LNHDA, CDR2 SQIVND (reference sequence). V lost 4 bases and J lost 5; bases outside the gene matches: 3. Here the CDR3 reads CASSNRDRDNEQFF. CDR3 bases: TGTGCCAGTAGTAATCGGGACAGGGACAATGAGCAGTTCTTC.

The V and J genes are TRBV7-9 and TRBJ2-2; D is possibly TRBD2 (7 bases). The CDR3 spans 15 residues. Per germline, CDR1 SEHNR and CDR2 FQNEAQ (reference sequence). V was cut by 5 bases and J by 7 bases, with 17 bases left in between. Here the CDR3 reads CASSRAGGRIGELFF. As DNA, the CDR3 is TGTGCCAGCAGCCGAGCCGGGGGGCGAATCGGGGAGCTGTTTTTT.